The 14 T cell receptor beta chains given below trace back to one sample, sequenced in a study of cytomegalovirus exposure and HLA in healthy donors. With 60 Vbeta and 13 Jbeta primers, the PCR was carried out. Assay: immunoSEQ multiplex PCR; the TCRdb copy retains only in-frame clones and omits some. The sample lists around 190,000 clones; around 77% were seen once. Sequencing was carried out using PBMCs. These receptors originate from a woman in her thirties in good health and CMV-seronegative.

This rearrangement joins TRBV14 to TRBJ2-7; D perhaps matches TRBD1 (5 bases). V was clipped by 2 bases and J by 3 bases, with 11 bases between them. The germline V gene encodes CDR1 SGHDN and CDR2 FVKESK. CDR3 length: 14 amino acids. The CDR3 DNA reads as TGTGCCAGCAGCCAATTCCCTAGGGGCTACGAGCAGTACTTC. Translation gives CASSQFPRGYEQYF.

In its sample, this clone was seen once. The chain couples TRBV6-1 to TRBJ2-1; 10 bases fit TRBD1. Trimming cost V 8 bases and J 3 bases; bases outside gene matches: 4. This CDR3 has 14 amino acids. Looked up from germline, CDR1 is MNHNS and CDR2 is SASEGT. In DNA, the CDR3 is TGTGCCAGCCGCAGGACAGGGGGCTACAATGAGCAGTTCTTC. Translating it yields CASRRTGGYNEQFF.

This chain links TRBV18 with TRBJ2-5; 10 bases map to TRBD1. Germline CDR1 is KGHSH and CDR2 is LQKENI. Trimming cost V 6 bases and J 5 bases; bases outside gene matches: 9. This CDR3 has 15 residues. The CDR3 loop reads CASSYGTGVTETQYF. In nucleotides, the CDR3 is TGTGCCAGCTCTTACGGGACAGGGGTTACGGAGACCCAGTACTTC.

V is TRBV5-4 and J is TRBJ2-1; 11 bases match TRBD2. The germline V gene encodes CDR1 SGHNT and CDR2 YYREEE (reference sequence). The V segment lost 5 bases and the J segment 1 base; nucleotides outside the gene matches: 8. This CDR3 comprises 17 residues. CDR3 bases: TGTGCCAGCAGTTTAGCGGGAGGGCCCTTATCCTACAATGAGCAGTTCTTC. Protein: CASSLAGGPLSYNEQFF.

This clone was seen a handful of times. V usage is TRBV28 and J usage is TRBJ1-2, with a weak D call TRBD1 (5 bases). The ends were cut back, 3 bases at V and 4 bases at J, with 9 bases in the middle. The CDR3 covers 13 residues. Germline-derived CDR1 and CDR2 are MDHEN and SYDVKM. As DNA, the CDR3 is TGTGCCAGCAGTTTGGGGCAGACCTATGGCTACACCTTC. The encoded protein is CASSLGQTYGYTF.

V usage is TRBV2 and J usage is TRBJ1-5; D is possibly TRBD1 (5 bases). Germline CDR1 and CDR2: SNHLY and FYNNEI. Trimming removed 3 bases at V and 0 bases at J, with 9 bases between. The CDR3 is 15 amino acids. CDR3 protein: CASSDDRGSNQPQHF. The CDR3 DNA reads as TGTGCCAGCAGTGACGACAGAGGTAGCAATCAGCCCCAGCATTTT.

This chain links TRBV4-2 with TRBJ2-2, with TRBD2 as a possible D gene (6 bases). The V and J ends lost 6 bases and 2 bases respectively, with 13 bases between them. CDR3 length: 15 amino acids. Germline CDR1 LGHNA, CDR2 YNFKEQ. In DNA form, the CDR3 reads TGTGCCAGCAGACCTCCGGGGGTAAACACCGGGGAGCTGTTTTTT. Translating it yields CASRPPGVNTGELFF.

V is TRBV29-1 and J is TRBJ2-1; maybe TRBD2 (6 bases). Germline CDR1 and CDR2: SQVTM and ANQGSEA. The CDR3 sequence is 13 residues long. The V end lost 5 bases, the J end lost 0 bases, and 8 bases lay between the germline ends. The CDR3 DNA reads as TGCAGCGTTCGGGGGAGCTCCTACAATGAGCAGTTCTTC. Its translation is CSVRGSSYNEQFF.

The chain is built from TRBV7-9 and TRBJ1-1; D gene uncertain. The CDR3 spans 13 residues. V was pared by 5 bases and J by 4 bases, with 11 bases between. Germline-derived CDR1 and CDR2 are SEHNR and FQNEAQ (reference sequence). Here the CDR3 DNA reads TGTGCCAGCAGCATGGCGGAGGGCACTGAAGCTTTCTTT. Translated, it gives CASSMAEGTEAFF.

The chain recombines TRBV7-3 with TRBJ2-6; D possibly corresponds to TRBD2 (5 bases). Between the trimmed V and J ends, which lost 2 bases and 0 bases, there was a span of 5 bases. This CDR3 spans 15 amino acids. CDR1 and CDR2 from the germline V gene are SGHTA and FQGTGA. Here the CDR3 reads CASSLRGSGANVLTF. For the CDR3, the DNA is TGTGCCAGCAGCTTACGGGGCTCTGGGGCCAACGTCCTGACTTTC.

This clone was detected a few times. This chain connects TRBV4-1 to TRBJ2-6, with D possibly TRBD1 on 5 matching bases. Trimming cost V 0 bases and J 0 bases, with 18 bases left between them. This CDR3 comprises 20 residues. CDR1 MGHRA and CDR2 YSYEKL come from the germline V gene. CDR3 coding DNA: TGCGCCAGCAGCCAAGAGTTATACTCTGGAAGGGGCTCTGGGGCCAACGTCCTGACTTTC. This codes for CASSQELYSGRGSGANVLTF.

CDR3 DNA: TGTGCCAGCAGTGAATGGAGGACCTCTACCTACGAGCAGTACTTC. This codes for CASSEWRTSTYEQYF. The rearrangement uses TRBV6-1 and TRBJ2-7; D is possibly TRBD2 (5 bases). This CDR3 is 15 amino acids long. CDR1 is MNHNS and CDR2 is SASEGT in the germline V gene. V shed 2 bases and J shed 2 bases, with 13 bases lying between them.

The J gene is TRBJ2-3, the V gene TRBV6-1, with a possible D match to TRBD2 (5 bases). Germline V gene sequence: CDR1 MNHNS, CDR2 SASEGT. The CDR3 extends over 15 amino acids. Deletions cut 0 bases from V and 4 bases from J, with 11 bases between. CDR3 nucleotide sequence: TGTGCCAGCAGTGAAGCGGAAATAGCGTCAGATACGCAGTATTTT. Amino acids: CASSEAEIASDTQYF.

The chain uses TRBV9 and TRBJ2-6; weak D call: TRBD1 (6 bases). Germline CDR1 reads SGDLS; CDR2 reads YYNGEE. V gave up 3 bases and J gave up 0 bases, with 10 bases separating them. This CDR3 is 16 amino acids long. CDR3 coding DNA: TGTGCCAGCAGCGGGTACAGGGACTCTGGGGCCAACGTCCTGACTTTC. It translates to CASSGYRDSGANVLTF.